This is a list of T cell receptor beta chains from one sample in a study of identical twins. TCRdb redid the calling of the 5' RACE reads with MiXCR, one entry per CDR3 protein. There are 450,000 or so distinct CDR3 sequences in the sample; 20% to 25% occur only once, and just under 3% lies in the top ten. The same data also went into a second study, on T cells expressing NK-cell markers.

The sequenced sample was CD4+ T cells sorted from blood. These receptors all come from a young woman in good health. The CDR3 runs from the conserved cysteine through the conserved F or W. Size tells how often a clone was seen (once, few, many) or the class of an expanded clone, and some rows leave it out.

clone_size cdr3_length j_call v_call cdr3_aa
few 17 TRBJ2-3 TRBV20-1 CSARSLAGGPSTDTQYF
. 14 TRBJ1-3 TRBV7-9 CASSLSVSGNTIYF
many 13 TRBJ1-5 TRBV7-9 CASSAQGDQPQHF
. 18 TRBJ2-3 TRBV6-2/TRBV6-3 CASTIRWSSGGAEDTQYF
. 14 TRBJ2-7 TRBV2 CASNREGATYEQYF
. 17 TRBJ2-2 TRBV7-9 CASSLRPSGINTGELFF
. 20 TRBJ2-4 TRBV5-1 CASSLGRGGSSRGAKNIQYF
. 14 TRBJ2-4 TRBV7-9 CASSRGLAKNIQYF
. 17 TRBJ2-5 TRBV5-5 CASSWSGGLAGQETQYF
. 12 TRBJ2-1 TRBV10-1 CASSEGENEQFF
. 15 TRBJ2-7 TRBV7-3 CASSLGTREGSEQYF
few 15 TRBJ2-3 TRBV5-1 CASSLQDVRADTQYF
few 16 TRBJ2-4 TRBV6-2/TRBV6-3 CASSYDSLLAKNIQYF
many 15 TRBJ2-3 TRBV5-1 CASSWAGGGTDTQYF
. 14 TRBJ1-1 TRBV5-6 CASSLPGTYTEAFF
. 13 TRBJ1-2 TRBV20-1 CSARSVPNYGYTF
. 14 TRBJ2-5 TRBV3-1 CASSSRGLQETQYF
few 15 TRBJ2-5 TRBV12-3/TRBV12-4 CASSQPGLVGETQYF
few 12 TRBJ1-3 TRBV6-5 CASTDRGNTIYF
. 14 TRBJ2-7 TRBV3-1 CASSQPGGGLEQYF
. 15 TRBJ2-3 TRBV7-2 CASSLDGRDTDTQYF
few 14 TRBJ2-7 TRBV6-5 CASSYSREGYEQYF
. 15 TRBJ2-1 TRBV5-1 CASSSTGTTYNEQFF
once 16 TRBJ2-1 TRBV7-9 CASSFVRASGYNEQFF
. 14 TRBJ1-1 TRBV3-1 CASGGGQANTEAFF
once 15 TRBJ2-7 TRBV6-1 CASRVGGGTSYEQYF